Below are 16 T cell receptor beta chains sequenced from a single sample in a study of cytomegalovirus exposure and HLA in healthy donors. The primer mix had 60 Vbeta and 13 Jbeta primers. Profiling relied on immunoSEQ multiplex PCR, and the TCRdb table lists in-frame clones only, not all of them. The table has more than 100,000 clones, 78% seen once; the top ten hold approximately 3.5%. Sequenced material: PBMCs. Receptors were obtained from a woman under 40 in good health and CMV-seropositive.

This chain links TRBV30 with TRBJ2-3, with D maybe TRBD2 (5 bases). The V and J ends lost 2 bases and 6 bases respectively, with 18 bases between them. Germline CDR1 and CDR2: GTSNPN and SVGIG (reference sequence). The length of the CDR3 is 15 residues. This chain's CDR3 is CAWSHLAGKIDTQYF. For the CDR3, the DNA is TGTGCCTGGAGTCACCTAGCCGGGAAGATTGATACGCAGTATTTT.

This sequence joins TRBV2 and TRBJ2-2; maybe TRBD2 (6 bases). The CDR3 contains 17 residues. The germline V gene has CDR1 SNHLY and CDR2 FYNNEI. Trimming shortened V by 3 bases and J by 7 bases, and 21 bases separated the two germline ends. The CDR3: CASSETGVSYFSGELFF. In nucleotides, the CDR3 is TGTGCCAGCAGTGAGACGGGGGTCTCTTACTTCAGCGGGGAGCTGTTTTTT.

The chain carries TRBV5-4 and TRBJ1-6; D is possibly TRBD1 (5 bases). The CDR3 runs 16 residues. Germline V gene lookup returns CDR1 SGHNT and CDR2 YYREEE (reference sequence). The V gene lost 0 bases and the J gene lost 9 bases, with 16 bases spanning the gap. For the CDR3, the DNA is TGTGCCAGCAGCTTGGAACCCCCGGGGGTCATTTCACCCCTCCACTTT. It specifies CASSLEPPGVISPLHF.

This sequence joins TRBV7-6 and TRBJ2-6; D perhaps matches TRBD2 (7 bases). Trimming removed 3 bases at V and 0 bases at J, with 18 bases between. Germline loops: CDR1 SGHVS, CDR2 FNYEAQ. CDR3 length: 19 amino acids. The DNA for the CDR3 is TGTGCCAGCAGCTTGGTAGCCGGGGGGCCCGACTCTGGGGCCAACGTCCTGACTTTC. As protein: CASSLVAGGPDSGANVLTF.

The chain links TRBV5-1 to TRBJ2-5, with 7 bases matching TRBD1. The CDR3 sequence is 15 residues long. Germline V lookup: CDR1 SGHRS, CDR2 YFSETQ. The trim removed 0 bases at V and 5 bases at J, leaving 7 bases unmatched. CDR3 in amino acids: CASSLDRGWSETQYF. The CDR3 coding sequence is TGCGCCAGCAGCTTGGACAGGGGTTGGTCGGAGACCCAGTACTTC.

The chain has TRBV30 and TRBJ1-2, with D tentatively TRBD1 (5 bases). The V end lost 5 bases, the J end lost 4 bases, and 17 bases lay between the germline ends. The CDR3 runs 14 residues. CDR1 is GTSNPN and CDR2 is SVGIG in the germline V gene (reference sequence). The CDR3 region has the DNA TGTGCCTGGGCACCCTACGACAGATCCTATGGCTACACCTTC. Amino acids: CAWAPYDRSYGYTF.

The chain's CDR3 is CASSLRGGQRLYEQYF. The CDR3 nucleotides read TGTGCCAGCAGCTTGCGGGGGGGACAGCGGCTATACGAGCAGTACTTC. The chain is built from TRBV5-5 and TRBJ2-7; a weak D match, TRBD2 (8 bases). CDR3 length equals 16 residues. CDR1 is SGHKS, CDR2 YYEKEE, per germline (reference sequence). V lost 1 base and J lost 4, with 18 bases in between.

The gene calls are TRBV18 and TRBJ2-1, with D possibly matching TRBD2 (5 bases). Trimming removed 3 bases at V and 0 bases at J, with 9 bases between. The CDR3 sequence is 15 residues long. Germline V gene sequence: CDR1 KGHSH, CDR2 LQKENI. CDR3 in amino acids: CASSPRASSYNEQFF. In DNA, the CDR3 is TGTGCCAGCTCACCGAGGGCGAGCTCCTACAATGAGCAGTTCTTC.

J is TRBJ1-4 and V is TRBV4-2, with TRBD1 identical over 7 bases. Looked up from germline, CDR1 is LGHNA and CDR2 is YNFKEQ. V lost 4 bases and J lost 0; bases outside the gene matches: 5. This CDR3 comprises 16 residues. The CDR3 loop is CASSPQGTATNEKLFF. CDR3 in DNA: TGTGCCAGCAGCCCCCAGGGGACAGCAACTAATGAAAAACTGTTTTTT.

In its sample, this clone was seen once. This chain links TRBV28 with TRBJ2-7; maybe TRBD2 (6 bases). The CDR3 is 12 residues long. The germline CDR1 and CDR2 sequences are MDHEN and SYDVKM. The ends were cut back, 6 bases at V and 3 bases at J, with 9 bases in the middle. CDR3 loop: CASRGGVYEQYF. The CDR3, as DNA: TGTGCCAGCAGAGGCGGGGTCTACGAGCAGTACTTC.

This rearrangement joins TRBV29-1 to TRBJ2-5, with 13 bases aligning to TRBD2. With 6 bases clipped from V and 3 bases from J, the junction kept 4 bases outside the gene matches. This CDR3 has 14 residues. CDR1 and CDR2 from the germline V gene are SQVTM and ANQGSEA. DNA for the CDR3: TGCAGCGTCTGGGGGACTAGCGGGGAAGAGACCCAGTACTTC. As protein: CSVWGTSGEETQYF.

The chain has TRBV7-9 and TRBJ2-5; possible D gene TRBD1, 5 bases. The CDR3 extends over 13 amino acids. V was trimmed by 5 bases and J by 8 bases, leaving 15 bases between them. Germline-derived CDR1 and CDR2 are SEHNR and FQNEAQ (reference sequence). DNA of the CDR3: TGTGCCAGCAGCGGGGCGCAGGATCCCACCCAGTACTTC. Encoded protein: CASSGAQDPTQYF.

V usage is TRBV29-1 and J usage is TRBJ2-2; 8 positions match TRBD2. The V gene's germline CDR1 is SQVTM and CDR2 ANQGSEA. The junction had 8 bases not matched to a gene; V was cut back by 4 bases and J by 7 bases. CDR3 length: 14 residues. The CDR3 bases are TGCAGCGTTGGGACGGGGGGGCCTTACGGGGAGCTGTTTTTT. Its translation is CSVGTGGPYGELFF.

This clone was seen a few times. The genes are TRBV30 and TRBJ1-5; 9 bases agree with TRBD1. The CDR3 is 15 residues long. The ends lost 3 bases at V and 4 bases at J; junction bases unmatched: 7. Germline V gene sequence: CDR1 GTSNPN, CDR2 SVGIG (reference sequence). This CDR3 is CAWRHGDRANQPQHF. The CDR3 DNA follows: TGTGCCTGGAGACACGGGGACAGGGCAAATCAGCCCCAGCATTTT.

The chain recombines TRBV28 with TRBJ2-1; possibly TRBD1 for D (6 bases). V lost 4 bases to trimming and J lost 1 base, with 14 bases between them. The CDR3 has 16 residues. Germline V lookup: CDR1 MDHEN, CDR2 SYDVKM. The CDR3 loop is CASSSTGGTSYNEQFF. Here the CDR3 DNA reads TGTGCCAGCAGTTCCACTGGGGGCACTTCCTACAATGAGCAGTTCTTC.

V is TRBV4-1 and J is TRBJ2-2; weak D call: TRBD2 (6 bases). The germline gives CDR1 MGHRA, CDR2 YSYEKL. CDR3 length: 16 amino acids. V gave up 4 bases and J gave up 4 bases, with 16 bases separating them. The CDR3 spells CASSPAGSGSTGELFF. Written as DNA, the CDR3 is TGCGCCAGCAGCCCGGCGGGGTCAGGGAGCACCGGGGAGCTGTTTTTT.